The clone carrying this T cell receptor (beta chain) was observed once. Antigen: not known. A much larger clone lies a single base off, so this may be a read error. It was with a sample-barcoded 5' primer and a J-beta primer mix that a second PCR of roughly 6 to 12 cycles was run. TCRdb passed the 5' RACE reads through MiXCR, listing each CDR3 protein once. The data hold about 970,000 distinct CDR3 sequences, with 45% to 60% observed a single time. Germline-derived CDR1 and CDR2 are SNHLY and FYNNEI. The CDR3 runs to 13 residues. This sample is part of a study of blood T cells in healthy people across ages. Notes on the study in general: In long-lived donors, naive CD4+ cell counts and diversity exceeded those of aged donors.

Whenever a sample was processed, at least 7 million PBMCs were isolated. Input material: blood. The V gene is TRBV2, the J gene TRBJ1-5, with D hard to call. This clonotype was obtained from a woman in her sixties or seventies in good health. The CDR3 bases are TGTGCCGGCAGTGTGGTACGCAATCAGCCCCAGCATTTT. Translation gives CAGSVVRNQPQHF.